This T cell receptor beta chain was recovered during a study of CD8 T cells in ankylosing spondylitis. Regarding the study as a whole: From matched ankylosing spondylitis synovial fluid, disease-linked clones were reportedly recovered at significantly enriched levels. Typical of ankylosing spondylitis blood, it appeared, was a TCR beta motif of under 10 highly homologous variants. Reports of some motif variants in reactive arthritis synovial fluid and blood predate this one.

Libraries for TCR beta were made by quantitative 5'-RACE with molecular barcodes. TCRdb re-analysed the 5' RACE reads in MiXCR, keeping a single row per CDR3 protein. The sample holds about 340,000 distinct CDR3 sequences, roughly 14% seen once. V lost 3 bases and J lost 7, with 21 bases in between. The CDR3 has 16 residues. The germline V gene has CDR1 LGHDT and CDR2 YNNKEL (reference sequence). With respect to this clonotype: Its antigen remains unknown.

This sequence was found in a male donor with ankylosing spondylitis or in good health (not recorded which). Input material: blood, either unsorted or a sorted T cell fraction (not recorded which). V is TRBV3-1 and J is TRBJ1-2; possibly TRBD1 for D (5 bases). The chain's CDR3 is CASSQPHVQGMGGYTF. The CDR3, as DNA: TGTGCCAGCAGCCAGCCCCACGTTCAGGGCATGGGTGGCTACACCTTC. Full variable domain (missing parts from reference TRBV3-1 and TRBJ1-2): DTAVSQTPKYLVTQMGNDKSIKCEQNLGHDTMYWYKQDSKKFLKIMFSYNNKELIINETVPNRFSPKSPDKAHLNLHINSLELGDSAVYFCASSQPHVQGMGGYTFGSGTRLTVV.